The rows below give T cell receptor beta chains drawn from one sample of a study of shared clonotypes between healthy human individuals. Clones were sequenced by immunoSEQ multiplex PCR, and TCRdb holds only the in-frame ones, with some missing. Among roughly 2.5 million clones listed, more than 80% were seen once. Sequenced input: naive CD4+ T cells sorted from blood. These TCRs come from a man in his late teens or twenties in good health. Both conserved end residues are part of each CDR3. A D gene is named only where the DNA matches it firmly. Size values are once, few and many counts, or a class for expanded clones, and some rows have none.

D gene: -
CDR3 length: 13
V gene: TRBV5-4
clone size: -
J gene: TRBJ2-3
CDR3 protein: CASSKQAADTQYF
CDR3 DNA: TGTGCCAGCAGCAAACAGGCTGCAGATACGCAGTATTTT

D gene: -
CDR3 length: 15
V gene: TRBV10-3
clone size: -
J gene: TRBJ2-2
CDR3 protein: CAISEQPKNTGELFF
CDR3 DNA: TGTGCCATCAGTGAACAGCCTAAGAACACCGGGGAGCTGTTTTTT

D gene: -
CDR3 length: 15
V gene: TRBV11-2
clone size: -
J gene: TRBJ1-3
CDR3 protein: CASSLAFQAGNTIYF
CDR3 DNA: TGTGCCAGCAGCTTAGCCTTTCAAGCGGGAAACACCATATATTTT

D gene: TRBD1
CDR3 length: 14
V gene: TRBV28
clone size: -
J gene: TRBJ1-4
CDR3 protein: CASSQTGGNEKLFF
CDR3 DNA: TGTGCCAGCAGTCAAACAGGGGGCAACGAAAAACTGTTTTTT

D gene: -
CDR3 length: 14
V gene: TRBV5-1
clone size: once
J gene: TRBJ2-3
CDR3 protein: CASGPGVYTDTQYF
CDR3 DNA: TGCGCCAGCGGCCCCGGGGTGTACACAGATACGCAGTATTTT

D gene: TRBD2
CDR3 length: 15
V gene: TRBV2
clone size: -
J gene: TRBJ2-3
CDR3 protein: CATTSGRAYADTQYF
CDR3 DNA: TGTGCCACTACGAGCGGGAGGGCCTATGCTGATACGCAGTATTTT

D gene: -
CDR3 length: 13
V gene: TRBV5-5
clone size: -
J gene: TRBJ1-1
CDR3 protein: CASRLGPSTEAFF
CDR3 DNA: TGTGCCAGCAGACTTGGACCGAGCACTGAAGCTTTCTTT

D gene: -
CDR3 length: 17
V gene: TRBV18
clone size: -
J gene: TRBJ2-4
CDR3 protein: CASSPPLGAGAKNIQYF
CDR3 DNA: TGTGCCAGCTCACCACCGCTGGGGGCGGGGGCCAAAAACATTCAGTACTTC

D gene: TRBD1
CDR3 length: 13
V gene: TRBV30
clone size: few
J gene: TRBJ1-5
CDR3 protein: CAWRGQGGQPQHF
CDR3 DNA: TGTGCCTGGAGGGGGCAGGGGGGACAGCCCCAGCATTTT

D gene: -
CDR3 length: 14
V gene: TRBV10-3
clone size: once
J gene: TRBJ1-1
CDR3 protein: CAILSSQSNTEAFF
CDR3 DNA: TGTGCCATCCTCTCTAGCCAGTCGAACACTGAAGCTTTCTTT

D gene: -
CDR3 length: 13
V gene: TRBV7-6
clone size: -
J gene: TRBJ1-5
CDR3 protein: CATSSDSGQPQHF
CDR3 DNA: TGTGCCACAAGCAGCGACTCGGGTCAGCCCCAGCATTTT

D gene: -
CDR3 length: 14
V gene: TRBV6-1
clone size: once
J gene: TRBJ1-1
CDR3 protein: CASSFSLSNTEAFF
CDR3 DNA: TGTGCCAGCAGTTTTTCCCTTTCGAACACTGAAGCTTTCTTT

D gene: TRBD1
CDR3 length: 15
V gene: TRBV7-2
clone size: -
J gene: TRBJ2-2
CDR3 protein: CASSRDRMNTGELFF
CDR3 DNA: TGTGCCAGCAGCCGGGACAGGATGAACACCGGGGAGCTGTTTTTT

D gene: TRBD1
CDR3 length: 15
V gene: TRBV28
clone size: -
J gene: TRBJ1-2
CDR3 protein: CASLTGAPGGYGYTF
CDR3 DNA: TGTGCCAGCCTGACAGGGGCCCCCGGCGGCTATGGCTACACCTTC

D gene: -
CDR3 length: 17
V gene: TRBV7-2
clone size: -
J gene: TRBJ2-5
CDR3 protein: CASSPRTLRWAGETQYF
CDR3 DNA: TGTGCCAGCAGCCCTCGGACCCTACGGTGGGCTGGAGAGACCCAGTACTTC

D gene: -
CDR3 length: 15
V gene: TRBV4-1
clone size: -
J gene: TRBJ2-7
CDR3 protein: CASSPDSGPSYEQYF
CDR3 DNA: TGCGCCAGCAGCCCCGATAGCGGTCCCTCCTACGAGCAGTACTTC

D gene: TRBD2
CDR3 length: 19
V gene: TRBV23-1
clone size: -
J gene: TRBJ2-7
CDR3 protein: CASTLRGGGRPHRGYEQYF
CDR3 DNA: TGCGCCAGCACTCTCCGGGGGGGCGGGAGGCCTCATCGCGGTTACGAGCAGTACTTC

D gene: -
CDR3 length: 15
V gene: TRBV27
clone size: -
J gene: TRBJ1-5
CDR3 protein: CASSLHRGHNQPQHF
CDR3 DNA: TGTGCCAGCAGTCTGCATCGGGGGCACAATCAGCCCCAGCATTTT

D gene: -
CDR3 length: 15
V gene: TRBV18
clone size: -
J gene: TRBJ1-2
CDR3 protein: CASSQERITNYGYTF
CDR3 DNA: TGTGCCAGCTCCCAGGAACGGATAACTAACTATGGCTACACCTTC

D gene: TRBD1
CDR3 length: 14
V gene: TRBV5-1
clone size: once
J gene: TRBJ2-7
CDR3 protein: CASSSGGGSYEQYF
CDR3 DNA: TGCGCCAGCAGCTCAGGGGGTGGATCCTACGAGCAGTACTTC

D gene: TRBD1
CDR3 length: 14
V gene: TRBV19
clone size: -
J gene: TRBJ2-7
CDR3 protein: CASSQGQGGYEQYF
CDR3 DNA: TGTGCCAGTAGTCAGGGACAGGGGGGCTACGAGCAGTACTTC

D gene: -
CDR3 length: 13
V gene: TRBV7-8
clone size: -
J gene: TRBJ2-2
CDR3 protein: CASSLRGTGELFF
CDR3 DNA: TGTGCCAGCAGCTTAAGAGGAACCGGGGAGCTGTTTTTT

D gene: -
CDR3 length: 15
V gene: TRBV9
clone size: once
J gene: TRBJ1-3
CDR3 protein: CASSVGGVSGNTIYF
CDR3 DNA: TGTGCCAGCAGCGTAGGGGGGGTCTCTGGAAACACCATATATTTT

D gene: -
CDR3 length: 13
V gene: TRBV25-1
clone size: -
J gene: TRBJ2-1
CDR3 protein: CAAGTGAYNEQFF
CDR3 DNA: TGTGCCGCCGGAACAGGAGCCTACAATGAGCAGTTCTTC

D gene: TRBD1
CDR3 length: 16
V gene: TRBV4-1
clone size: -
J gene: TRBJ1-5
CDR3 protein: CASSQPDRGRNQPQHF
CDR3 DNA: TGCGCCAGCAGCCAACCCGACAGGGGGCGAAATCAGCCCCAGCATTTT

D gene: -
CDR3 length: 15
V gene: TRBV6-6
clone size: once
J gene: TRBJ1-5
CDR3 protein: CASSLTQGSNQPQHF
CDR3 DNA: TGTGCCAGCAGTCTCACACAGGGCAGCAATCAGCCCCAGCATTTT

D gene: -
CDR3 length: 15
V gene: TRBV5-1
clone size: -
J gene: TRBJ1-3
CDR3 protein: CASSLSGEPGNTIYF
CDR3 DNA: TGCGCCAGCAGCTTATCGGGGGAACCTGGAAACACCATATATTTT

D gene: TRBD1
CDR3 length: 15
V gene: TRBV5-6
clone size: -
J gene: TRBJ2-3
CDR3 protein: CASSSRDRHTDTQYF
CDR3 DNA: TGTGCCAGCAGCTCCCGGGACAGACACACAGATACGCAGTATTTT

D gene: -
CDR3 length: 14
V gene: TRBV5-6
clone size: once
J gene: TRBJ2-5
CDR3 protein: CASSPLRRKETQYF
CDR3 DNA: TGTGCCAGCAGCCCCCTTCGGAGGAAAGAGACCCAGTACTTC

D gene: -
CDR3 length: 17
V gene: TRBV4-3
clone size: -
J gene: TRBJ2-3
CDR3 protein: CASSQTLGGMRTDTQYF
CDR3 DNA: TGCGCCAGCAGCCAAACCTTAGGGGGGATGCGCACAGATACGCAGTATTTT

D gene: -
CDR3 length: 13
V gene: TRBV5-5
clone size: -
J gene: TRBJ2-5
CDR3 protein: CASSLVGQETQYF
CDR3 DNA: TGTGCCAGCAGCTTGGTCGGCCAAGAGACCCAGTACTTC

D gene: TRBD1
CDR3 length: 12
V gene: TRBV29-1
clone size: -
J gene: TRBJ1-1
CDR3 protein: CSARTGNTEAFF
CDR3 DNA: TGCAGCGCCCGGACAGGTAACACTGAAGCTTTCTTT

D gene: -
CDR3 length: 13
V gene: TRBV5-1
clone size: few
J gene: TRBJ1-2
CDR3 protein: CASSSDGNYGYTF
CDR3 DNA: TGCGCCAGCAGCTCGGACGGCAACTATGGCTACACCTTC

D gene: -
CDR3 length: 18
V gene: TRBV10-3
clone size: -
J gene: TRBJ2-5
CDR3 protein: CAISDPDVYRLNQETQYF
CDR3 DNA: TGTGCCATCAGTGATCCGGACGTCTACCGATTGAACCAAGAGACCCAGTACTTC

D gene: TRBD2
CDR3 length: 15
V gene: TRBV18
clone size: -
J gene: TRBJ2-7
CDR3 protein: CASSPTSGRAYEQYF
CDR3 DNA: TGTGCCAGCTCACCTACTAGCGGGAGGGCCTACGAGCAGTACTTC

D gene: -
CDR3 length: 15
V gene: TRBV7-9
clone size: -
J gene: TRBJ2-7
CDR3 protein: CASSLSRAGGNEQYF
CDR3 DNA: TGTGCCAGCAGCTTATCTCGAGCAGGGGGGAACGAGCAGTACTTC

D gene: TRBD1
CDR3 length: 15
V gene: TRBV7-6
clone size: -
J gene: TRBJ2-2
CDR3 protein: CASSFAGGMAGELFF
CDR3 DNA: TGTGCCAGCAGCTTTGCAGGGGGAATGGCCGGGGAGCTGTTTTTT

D gene: -
CDR3 length: 14
V gene: TRBV11-2
clone size: -
J gene: TRBJ1-3
CDR3 protein: CASSLSLSGNTIYF
CDR3 DNA: TGTGCCAGCAGCTTAAGTTTATCTGGAAACACCATATATTTT

D gene: -
CDR3 length: 16
V gene: TRBV19
clone size: -
J gene: TRBJ2-2
CDR3 protein: CASSPLWTENTGELFF
CDR3 DNA: TGTGCCAGTAGTCCTTTATGGACAGAGAACACCGGGGAGCTGTTTTTT

D gene: -
CDR3 length: 14
V gene: TRBV5-1
clone size: -
J gene: TRBJ1-1
CDR3 protein: CASSLDVGNTEAFF
CDR3 DNA: TGCGCCAGCAGCTTGGATGTGGGGAACACTGAAGCTTTCTTT

D gene: -
CDR3 length: 15
V gene: TRBV7-8
clone size: -
J gene: TRBJ2-7
CDR3 protein: CASSYNPGGSYEQYF
CDR3 DNA: TGTGCCAGCAGCTACAATCCTGGCGGTTCTTACGAGCAGTACTTC

D gene: -
CDR3 length: 15
V gene: TRBV2
clone size: -
J gene: TRBJ2-2
CDR3 protein: CASSGWGSGTGELFF
CDR3 DNA: TGTGCCAGCAGTGGGTGGGGGAGTGGGACCGGGGAGCTGTTTTTT

D gene: TRBD2
CDR3 length: 17
V gene: TRBV2
clone size: -
J gene: TRBJ2-3
CDR3 protein: CASSVSSGARGTDTQYF
CDR3 DNA: TGTGCCAGCAGTGTTTCTAGCGGGGCTAGAGGGACAGATACGCAGTATTTT

D gene: TRBD1
CDR3 length: 16
V gene: TRBV6-5
clone size: -
J gene: TRBJ2-5
CDR3 protein: CASSYFGRGLQETQYF
CDR3 DNA: TGTGCCAGCAGTTATTTCGGCAGGGGGCTCCAAGAGACCCAGTACTTC

D gene: TRBD1
CDR3 length: 16
V gene: TRBV11-2
clone size: once
J gene: TRBJ1-3
CDR3 protein: CASSPRTGPSGNTIYF
CDR3 DNA: TGTGCCAGCAGCCCCCGGACAGGACCCTCTGGAAACACCATATATTTT

D gene: -
CDR3 length: 16
V gene: TRBV4-1
clone size: once
J gene: TRBJ2-3
CDR3 protein: CASSQALRGRTDTQYF
CDR3 DNA: TGCGCCAGCAGCCAAGCGCTCCGGGGGAGAACAGATACGCAGTATTTT

D gene: -
CDR3 length: 14
V gene: TRBV6-1
clone size: -
J gene: TRBJ1-1
CDR3 protein: CASTLGLYDTEAFF
CDR3 DNA: TGTGCCAGCACCCTAGGGCTTTATGACACTGAAGCTTTCTTT

D gene: TRBD1
CDR3 length: 12
V gene: TRBV30
clone size: few
J gene: TRBJ2-1
CDR3 protein: CAWTQGVHEQFF
CDR3 DNA: TGTGCCTGGACACAGGGGGTCCATGAGCAGTTCTTC

D gene: -
CDR3 length: 16
V gene: TRBV11-3
clone size: -
J gene: TRBJ2-1
CDR3 protein: CASSLALPGAYNEQFF
CDR3 DNA: TGTGCCAGCAGCTTAGCTCTCCCCGGGGCCTACAATGAGCAGTTCTTC

D gene: -
CDR3 length: 16
V gene: TRBV7-2
clone size: -
J gene: TRBJ2-3
CDR3 protein: CASSLASLAGTDTQYF
CDR3 DNA: TGTGCCAGCAGCTTAGCGAGTCTAGCAGGGACAGATACGCAGTATTTT

D gene: -
CDR3 length: 14
V gene: TRBV21-1
clone size: few
J gene: TRBJ1-1
CDR3 protein: CASSKSGTNTEAFF
CDR3 DNA: TGTGCCAGCAGCAAGTCGGGCACGAACACTGAAGCTTTCTTT

D gene: TRBD1
CDR3 length: 15
V gene: TRBV28
clone size: -
J gene: TRBJ1-5
CDR3 protein: CASSLSGTGIQPQHF
CDR3 DNA: TGTGCCAGCAGTTTAAGCGGGACAGGGATTCAGCCCCAGCATTTT

D gene: -
CDR3 length: 13
V gene: TRBV7-2
clone size: -
J gene: TRBJ1-1
CDR3 protein: CASTYRMNTEAFF
CDR3 DNA: TGTGCCAGCACATACAGGATGAACACTGAAGCTTTCTTT